A selection of T cell receptor beta chains follows, all from one sample in a study of blood T cell repertoires in COVID-19. TCRdb's table, derived via immunoSEQ multiplex PCR, lists solely in-frame clones and lacks some. The data hold 160,000 or so clones, with roughly 88% observed a single time. Sequenced material: peripheral blood. The receptors shown here come from a man between 18 and 29 years old with acute or convalescent COVID-19. CDR3s include the opening cysteine and the closing phenylalanine or tryptophan. D genes are given only for firm matches. Size is stated for part of the rows, as once, few or many counts, or as a class when the clone is expanded.

V	J	D	length	size	DNA	CDR3
TRBV5-1	TRBJ2-3	-	14	once	TGCGCCACCCGAACGGGGGATAGCACAGATACGCAGTATTTT	CATRTGDSTDTQYF
TRBV6-5	TRBJ2-1	TRBD1	16	-	TGTGCCAGCAGTTACTCGGGCAGGGGGCAGGACAATGAGCAGTTCTTC	CASSYSGRGQDNEQFF
TRBV7-9	TRBJ1-1	-	12	-	TGTGCCAGCAGCTGGACATTCGGTAGAGCTTTCTTT	CASSWTFGRAFF
TRBV14	TRBJ1-4	-	20	-	TGTGCCAGCAGCCAAGAAAGCACGGGCGGGTTACCTGCAACTAATGAAAAACTGTTTTTT	CASSQESTGGLPATNEKLFF
TRBV30	TRBJ1-5	-	15	-	TGTGCCTGGAGTGTAAGGGGGGGAAGCAATCAGCCCCAGCATTTT	CAWSVRGGSNQPQHF
TRBV29-1	TRBJ1-2	-	8	-	TGCAGCGTTGCAGGCTACACCTTC	CSVAGYTF
TRBV25-1	TRBJ2-1	TRBD2	15	-	TGTGCCAGCAGCCCCGGGACTAGTCTCGTGGAGGAGCAGTTCTTC	CASSPGTSLVEEQFF
TRBV2	TRBJ1-1	-	14	-	TGTGCCAGCAGCGGACAGCTAATGAACACTGAAGCTTTCTTT	CASSGQLMNTEAFF
TRBV30	TRBJ1-5	TRBD1	14	-	TGTGCCTGCTCGACAGGGCGAGGGAATCAGCCCCAGCATTTT	CACSTGRGNQPQHF
TRBV7-7	TRBJ2-1	-	13	-	TGTGCCAGCAGCCCCCCAGGTTACAATGAGCAGTTCTTC	CASSPPGYNEQFF
TRBV11-2	TRBJ2-3	TRBD1	16	-	TGTGCCAGCAGCTCTCTCCGGGACAGTAGATTTTATACGCAGTATTTT	CASSSLRDSRFYTQYF
TRBV6-5	TRBJ1-3	TRBD1	13	-	TGTGCCAGCATCGAGACAGGGAGAAACACCATATATTTT	CASIETGRNTIYF
TRBV6-1	TRBJ2-3	TRBD1	17	-	TGTGCCAGCAGTGAAGGAGTAACAGGGGCGTCCACAGATACGCAGTATTTT	CASSEGVTGASTDTQYF
TRBV11-2	TRBJ2-7	TRBD2	15	-	TGTGCCAGCAGCCCAGGACTAGCGGCCTCCTACGAGCAGTACTTC	CASSPGLAASYEQYF
TRBV4-1	TRBJ2-1	-	14	once	TGCGCCAGCAGCCAAGGAGGGTCTGGGAATGAGCAGTTCTTC	CASSQGGSGNEQFF
TRBV9	TRBJ2-3	TRBD2	18	-	TGTGCCAGCAGCGTAGCTACGTCGACTAGCCCCAGCACAGATACGCAGTATTTT	CASSVATSTSPSTDTQYF
TRBV6-5	TRBJ1-5	-	15	once	TGTGCCAGCAGGATGCAGGGGCTTGGCAATCAGCCCCAGCATTTT	CASRMQGLGNQPQHF
TRBV3-1/TRBV3-2	TRBJ2-7	-	14	-	TGTGCCAGCAGCCAAGTGGAGGGTATATACGAGCAGTACTTC	CASSQVEGIYEQYF
TRBV7-8	TRBJ1-2	TRBD1	18	-	TGTGCCAGCAGCCCGAGGACAGGGGTCCTGGATTCGGGGCTTGGCTACACCTTC	CASSPRTGVLDSGLGYTF
TRBV11-2	TRBJ2-1	TRBD2	13	-	TGTGCCAGCAGCATCCGGGGGGGCGATGAGCAGTTCTTC	CASSIRGGDEQFF
TRBV11-2	TRBJ1-2	-	13	-	TGTGCCAGCAGCTTAGGGGGCGACTATGGCTACACCTTC	CASSLGGDYGYTF
TRBV6-5	TRBJ1-4	TRBD1	14	-	TGTGCCAGCAGTTTAGAGACAGGGGGTGAAAAACTGTTTTTT	CASSLETGGEKLFF
TRBV7-2	TRBJ2-7	TRBD1	14	-	TGTGCCAGCAGCCCGAGGACAGGGACCTACGAGCAGTACTTC	CASSPRTGTYEQYF
TRBV30	TRBJ2-3	TRBD2	17	-	TGTGCCTGGAGCCAAGAGAGGACTAGCGGGGGGAGAGATACGCAGTATTTT	CAWSQERTSGGRDTQYF
TRBV3-1/TRBV3-2	TRBJ1-2	-	15	-	TGTGCCAGCAGCCAAGATGTACAGGGTGCGAGTGGCTACACCTTC	CASSQDVQGASGYTF
TRBV30	TRBJ1-4	-	15	-	TGTGCCTGGAGGCCTGCCGGGAAAAAGGAAGAAAAACTGTTTTTT	CAWRPAGKKEEKLFF
TRBV4-2	TRBJ1-2	-	17	few	TGTGCCAGCAGCCAAGACTTAGGGTCGGACAGCGACTATGGCTACACCTTC	CASSQDLGSDSDYGYTF
TRBV30	TRBJ2-1	TRBD2	15	-	TGTGCCTGGAGTCCCCCGGGACTAGCGGACAATGAGCAGTTCTTC	CAWSPPGLADNEQFF
TRBV2	TRBJ1-6	-	15	-	TGTGCCAGCAGTGTGAGGGGGTCCTATAATTCACCCCTCCACTTT	CASSVRGSYNSPLHF
TRBV3-1/TRBV3-2	TRBJ2-7	TRBD1	15	-	TGTGCCAGCAGCCAACCGGGACAGGGGGCTTTCGAGCAGTACTTC	CASSQPGQGAFEQYF
TRBV11-2	TRBJ1-1	-	14	-	TGTGCCAGCAGCTCGCGGGGTTCAAACACTGAAGCTTTCTTT	CASSSRGSNTEAFF
TRBV9	TRBJ1-2	-	14	-	TGTGCCAGCAGCGTAGAAGGCAGAGGCCGTGGCTACACCTTC	CASSVEGRGRGYTF
TRBV5-1	TRBJ1-2	-	14	-	TGCGCCAGCAGCTCGCCGACAGGTCACTATGGCTACACCTTC	CASSSPTGHYGYTF
TRBV6-5	TRBJ2-7	TRBD2	15	once	TGTGCCAGCAGATACGATAGCGGGGCCTTCTACGAGCAGTACTTC	CASRYDSGAFYEQYF
TRBV7-2	TRBJ2-3	TRBD2	15	-	TGTGCCAGCAGCCTGGGACTAGCCTACACAGATACGCAGTATTTT	CASSLGLAYTDTQYF
TRBV3-1/TRBV3-2	TRBJ1-4	-	16	-	TGTGCCAGCAGCCAAGATTCGGGTTTAACTAATGAAAAACTGTTTTTT	CASSQDSGLTNEKLFF
TRBV5-1	TRBJ2-2	-	14	-	TGCGCCAGTAGCCTAGAGTCGAACACCGGGGAGCTGTTTTTT	CASSLESNTGELFF
TRBV15	TRBJ1-5	-	15	-	TGTGCCACCAGCAGAGACAGGGTTAGCAATCAGCCCCAGCATTTT	CATSRDRVSNQPQHF
TRBV10-3	TRBJ1-1	-	14	-	TGTGCCATCAGTGAGTCGTCGGGGGTTGGGCGGGCTTTCTTT	CAISESSGVGRAFF
TRBV18	TRBJ2-3	-	16	-	TGTGCCAGCTCACAGGACTCGGGACTCGCGACAGATACGCAGTATTTT	CASSQDSGLATDTQYF
TRBV5-5	TRBJ1-2	-	15	-	TGTGCCAGCAGCTTGGAGCCAGCTCGGGGGTATGGCTACACCTTC	CASSLEPARGYGYTF
TRBV6-6	TRBJ1-1	TRBD1	12	-	TGTGCCAGCGGGACAGTATATACTGAAGCTTTCTTT	CASGTVYTEAFF
TRBV5-8	TRBJ2-3	TRBD2	14	once	TGTGCCAGCATTCCTAGCGGGATGTTAGATACGCAGTATTTT	CASIPSGMLDTQYF
TRBV3-1/TRBV3-2	TRBJ2-3	TRBD2	17	-	TGTGCCAGCAGCCAAGACCTGGGAGGGCCGGGCACAGATACGCAGTATTTT	CASSQDLGGPGTDTQYF
TRBV10-3	TRBJ1-5	-	14	-	TGTGCCATCAGTGACAGGGTTAGCAATCAGCCCCAGCATTTT	CAISDRVSNQPQHF
TRBV20-1	TRBJ1-2	TRBD1	11	-	TGCAGTGCCGCGGACAGGGAAGGCTACACCTTC	CSAADREGYTF
TRBV27	TRBJ2-3	-	14	-	TGTGCCAGCAGCTGGACGGGGGGCACAGATACGCAGTATTTT	CASSWTGGTDTQYF
TRBV6-1	TRBJ2-5	TRBD2	18	-	TGTGCCAGCAGTGAACGGCTAGCGGGGGCCCCCTCGCAAGAGACCCAGTACTTC	CASSERLAGAPSQETQYF
TRBV6-5	TRBJ1-1	-	14	-	TGTGCCAGCAGTTACGATGCGGGTCGGACTGAAGCTTTCTTT	CASSYDAGRTEAFF
TRBV6-2/TRBV6-3	TRBJ1-2	TRBD1	14	-	TGTGCCAGCAGTCCGGGACAGGTGTTCTATGGCTACACCTTC	CASSPGQVFYGYTF